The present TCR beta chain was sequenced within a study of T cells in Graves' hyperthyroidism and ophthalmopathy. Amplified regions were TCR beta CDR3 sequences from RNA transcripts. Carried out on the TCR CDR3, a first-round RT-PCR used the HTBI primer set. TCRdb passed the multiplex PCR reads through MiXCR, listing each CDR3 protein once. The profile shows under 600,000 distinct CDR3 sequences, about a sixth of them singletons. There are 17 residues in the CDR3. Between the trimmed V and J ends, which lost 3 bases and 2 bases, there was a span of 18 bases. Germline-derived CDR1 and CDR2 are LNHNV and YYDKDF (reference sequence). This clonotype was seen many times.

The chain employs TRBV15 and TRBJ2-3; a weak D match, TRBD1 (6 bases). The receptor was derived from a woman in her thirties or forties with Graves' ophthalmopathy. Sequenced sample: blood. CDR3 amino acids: CATSSGTSDRPTDTQYF. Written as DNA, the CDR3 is TGTGCCACCAGCAGCGGAACCTCCGACAGGCCCACAGATACGCAGTATTTT.